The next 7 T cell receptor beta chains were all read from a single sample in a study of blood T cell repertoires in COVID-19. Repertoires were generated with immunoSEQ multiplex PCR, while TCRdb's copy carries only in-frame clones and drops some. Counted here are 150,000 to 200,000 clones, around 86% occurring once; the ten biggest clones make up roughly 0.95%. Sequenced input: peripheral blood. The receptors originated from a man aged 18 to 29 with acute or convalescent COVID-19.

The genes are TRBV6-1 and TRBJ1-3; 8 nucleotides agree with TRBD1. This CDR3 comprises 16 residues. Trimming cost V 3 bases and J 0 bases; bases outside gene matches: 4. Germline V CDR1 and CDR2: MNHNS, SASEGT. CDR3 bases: TGTGCCAGCAGTGATGACAGGGGATACTCTGGAAACACCATATATTTT. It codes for CASSDDRGYSGNTIYF.

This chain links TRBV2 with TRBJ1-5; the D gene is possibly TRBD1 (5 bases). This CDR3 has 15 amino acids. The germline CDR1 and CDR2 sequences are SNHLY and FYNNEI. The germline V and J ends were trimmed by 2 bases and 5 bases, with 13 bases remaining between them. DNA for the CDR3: TGTGCCAGCAGTGAAACGACAGCTGCTTATCAGCCCCAGCATTTT. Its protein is CASSETTAAYQPQHF.

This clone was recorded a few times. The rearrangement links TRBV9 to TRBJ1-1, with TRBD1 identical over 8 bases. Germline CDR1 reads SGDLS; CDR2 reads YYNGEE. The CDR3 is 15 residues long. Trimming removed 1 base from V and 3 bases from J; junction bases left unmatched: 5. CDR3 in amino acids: CASSVQGAWDTEAFF. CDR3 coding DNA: TGTGCCAGCAGCGTACAGGGGGCATGGGACACTGAAGCTTTCTTT. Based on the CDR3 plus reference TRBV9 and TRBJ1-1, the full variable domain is DSGVTQTPKHLITATGQRVTLRCSPRSGDLSVYWYQQSLDQGLQFLIQYYNGEERAKGNILERFSAQQFPDLHSELNLSSLELGDSALYFCASSVQGAWDTEAFFGQGTRLTVV.

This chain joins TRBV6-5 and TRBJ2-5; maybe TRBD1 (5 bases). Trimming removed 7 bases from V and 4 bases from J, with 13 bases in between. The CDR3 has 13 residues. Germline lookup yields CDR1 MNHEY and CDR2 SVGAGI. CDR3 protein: CASMLQGAETQYF. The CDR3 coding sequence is TGTGCCAGCATGCTGCAGGGTGCAGAGACCCAGTACTTC.

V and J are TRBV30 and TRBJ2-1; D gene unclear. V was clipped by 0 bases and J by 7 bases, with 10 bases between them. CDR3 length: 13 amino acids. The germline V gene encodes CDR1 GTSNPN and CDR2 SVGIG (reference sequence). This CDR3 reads CAWSVRRLNEQFF. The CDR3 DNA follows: TGTGCCTGGAGTGTACGCAGGTTAAATGAGCAGTTCTTC.

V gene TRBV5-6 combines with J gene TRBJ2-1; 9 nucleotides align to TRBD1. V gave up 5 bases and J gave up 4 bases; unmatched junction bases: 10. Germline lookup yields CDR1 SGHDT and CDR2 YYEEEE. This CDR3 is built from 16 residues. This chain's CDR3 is CASSQGPGQGYNEQFF. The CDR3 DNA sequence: TGTGCCAGCAGTCAAGGTCCGGGACAGGGATACAATGAGCAGTTCTTC.

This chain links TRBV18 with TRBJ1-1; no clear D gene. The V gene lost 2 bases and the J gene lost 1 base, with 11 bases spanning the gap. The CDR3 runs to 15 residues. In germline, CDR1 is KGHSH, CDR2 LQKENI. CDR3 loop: CASSPSGVGNTEAFF. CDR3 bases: TGTGCCAGCTCACCATCGGGAGTGGGGAACACTGAAGCTTTCTTT.